These T cell receptor beta chains were read from a single sample in a study of identical twins. TCRdb re-derived calls from the 5' RACE reads in MiXCR, one entry per CDR3 protein. The sample has 1.5 million to 2 million distinct CDR3 sequences; about 32% are singletons. Sample: cord blood. Receptors were obtained from a newborn girl in good health. CDR3s include the opening cysteine and the closing phenylalanine or tryptophan. Fields, in order: D gene, clone size, V gene, J gene, CDR3 DNA, CDR3 protein. The D gene is left open where the match is weak. Expanded clones are given a class, and other clones once, few, many or no size at all.

D: NA; size: NA; V: TRBV7-2; J: TRBJ1-6; DNA: TGTGCCAGCACACTGGGTTATAATTCACCCCTCCACTTT; CDR3: CASTLGYNSPLHF
D: TRBD1; size: few; V: TRBV24-1; J: TRBJ2-1; DNA: TGTGCCTATCACCCCAAACAGGGGCGCTCCTACAATGAGCAGTTCTTC; CDR3: CAYHPKQGRSYNEQFF
D: NA; size: many; V: TRBV12-3/TRBV12-4; J: TRBJ2-7; DNA: TGTGCCAGCAGTCACAGGGTCCTATCCTACGAGCAGTACTTC; CDR3: CASSHRVLSYEQYF
D: NA; size: NA; V: TRBV28; J: TRBJ1-2; DNA: TGTGCCAGCAGTGGACCTTCAGGGGTCCATGGCTACACCTTC; CDR3: CASSGPSGVHGYTF
D: NA; size: many; V: TRBV5-1; J: TRBJ2-4; DNA: TGCGCCAGCAGCTTGGAGCACGGACCCAAGTACTTC; CDR3: CASSLEHGPKYF
D: NA; size: few; V: TRBV12-3/TRBV12-4; J: TRBJ1-6; DNA: TGTGCCAGCAGTTTTGGGGCGGATTCACCCCTCCACTTT; CDR3: CASSFGADSPLHF
D: TRBD2; size: NA; V: TRBV28; J: TRBJ2-1; DNA: TGTGCCAGCACTTCTCTAGCGGGAGCGAGTGAGCAGTTCTTC; CDR3: CASTSLAGASEQFF
D: NA; size: few; V: TRBV28; J: TRBJ2-7; DNA: TGTGCCAGCACCAGGAGGCTCTTCTCCTACGAGCAGTACTTC; CDR3: CASTRRLFSYEQYF
D: TRBD1; size: NA; V: TRBV20-1; J: TRBJ1-5; DNA: TGCAGTGCACATACGACAGGGCAGCCCCAGCATTTT; CDR3: CSAHTTGQPQHF
D: NA; size: NA; V: TRBV25-1; J: TRBJ1-5; DNA: TGTGCCAGCAGTGAAGTGACAGGCAATCAGCCCCAGCATTTT; CDR3: CASSEVTGNQPQHF
D: TRBD1; size: NA; V: TRBV27; J: TRBJ1-2; DNA: TGTGCCAGCAGTTCCTTCCGGTACAGGGGGGACTATGGCTACACCTTC; CDR3: CASSSFRYRGDYGYTF
D: NA; size: NA; V: TRBV21-1; J: TRBJ1-4; DNA: TGTGCCAGCAGCAAAGAGGACAGGGGGCTCGAAAAACTGTTTTTT; CDR3: CASSKEDRGLEKLFF
D: NA; size: few; V: TRBV28; J: TRBJ1-2; DNA: TGTGCCAGCAGTTTTTGGGGAAAGGATGGCTACACCTTC; CDR3: CASSFWGKDGYTF
D: NA; size: few; V: TRBV7-2; J: TRBJ1-6; DNA: TGTGCCAGCAGCTTAGAATCCCGCAGGCTGAGATCCTATAATTCACCCCTCCACTTT; CDR3: CASSLESRRLRSYNSPLHF
D: TRBD2; size: NA; V: TRBV2; J: TRBJ2-2; DNA: TGTGCCAGCTTACTAGCGGGAAAGACCACCGGGGAGCTGTTTTTT; CDR3: CASLLAGKTTGELFF
D: TRBD2; size: NA; V: TRBV20-1; J: TRBJ2-7; DNA: TGCAGTGCTCCCTGGACTAGCGGGGGGAGGCACGAGCAGTACTTC; CDR3: CSAPWTSGGRHEQYF
D: NA; size: few; V: TRBV7-2; J: TRBJ2-1; DNA: TGTGCCAGCAGCAGGGACTGGAAGTACAATGAGCAGTTCTTC; CDR3: CASSRDWKYNEQFF
D: TRBD2; size: many; V: TRBV29-1; J: TRBJ2-7; DNA: TGCAGCGTTGAGGGAGGGACTGACTACGAGCAGTACTTC; CDR3: CSVEGGTDYEQYF
D: NA; size: NA; V: TRBV30; J: TRBJ2-4; DNA: TGTGCCTGGAGTGTACTAGCCAAAAACATTCAGTACTTC; CDR3: CAWSVLAKNIQYF
D: NA; size: NA; V: TRBV20-1; J: TRBJ1-2; DNA: TGCAGTGCTAGAGGTCGAGGCAGGAACGGGGACTATGGCTACACCTTC; CDR3: CSARGRGRNGDYGYTF
D: NA; size: few; V: TRBV7-2; J: TRBJ2-6; DNA: TGTGCCAGCAGCTCCCGGGACCCTCTGTCTGGGGCCAACGTCCTGACTTTC; CDR3: CASSSRDPLSGANVLTF
D: NA; size: NA; V: TRBV4-1; J: TRBJ1-1; DNA: TGCGCCAGCAGCCAAAGATTGGGGGCCACTGAAGCTTTCTTT; CDR3: CASSQRLGATEAFF
D: NA; size: few; V: TRBV7-9; J: TRBJ1-2; DNA: TGTGCCAGCAGCTTACTGGGCAGTGGCTACACCTTC; CDR3: CASSLLGSGYTF
D: NA; size: NA; V: TRBV27; J: TRBJ2-2; DNA: TGTGCCAGCACCAGACAGGCCCCAACCACCGGGGAGCTGTTTTTT; CDR3: CASTRQAPTTGELFF
D: NA; size: many; V: TRBV5-1; J: TRBJ1-6; DNA: TGTGCCAGCAGTTTAAGCTCCTATAATTCACCCCTCCACTTT; CDR3: CASSLSSYNSPLHF
D: TRBD2; size: few; V: TRBV5-1; J: TRBJ2-3; DNA: TGCGCCAGCAGCACACAGACTAGCGGGGGACCAGATACGCAGTATTTT; CDR3: CASSTQTSGGPDTQYF
D: NA; size: NA; V: TRBV18; J: TRBJ2-7; DNA: TGTGCCAGCTCACCGGGCTCGAGCAGCGAGCAGTACTTC; CDR3: CASSPGSSSEQYF
D: NA; size: NA; V: TRBV10-3; J: TRBJ2-7; DNA: TGTGCCATCGGACGGACCTACGAGCAGTACTTC; CDR3: CAIGRTYEQYF
D: TRBD1; size: few; V: TRBV14; J: TRBJ1-6; DNA: TGTGCCAGCAGCCAAGCGGGGGGACAGGGAATCAACTCCTATAATTCACCCCTCCACTTT; CDR3: CASSQAGGQGINSYNSPLHF
D: NA; size: few; V: TRBV12-3/TRBV12-4; J: TRBJ2-5; DNA: TGTGCCAGCAGTCTTGACAGGCCCCCGAGGCAAGAGACCCAGTACTTC; CDR3: CASSLDRPPRQETQYF
D: NA; size: few; V: TRBV19; J: TRBJ2-7; DNA: TGTGCCAGTAAGGGCGGCTCCTACGAGCAGTACTTC; CDR3: CASKGGSYEQYF
D: NA; size: NA; V: TRBV9; J: TRBJ2-7; DNA: TGTGCCAGCAGCGTATCTACAGGCGAATACAATGAGCAGTACTTC; CDR3: CASSVSTGEYNEQYF
D: NA; size: once; V: TRBV6-6; J: TRBJ1-1; DNA: TGTGCCAGAAACCCCTCTATGAACACTGAAGCTTTCTTT; CDR3: CARNPSMNTEAFF
D: NA; size: NA; V: TRBV27; J: TRBJ2-3; DNA: TGTGCCAGCAGTGGACTAGGGACAGTATTTTTGTATTTT; CDR3: CASSGLGTVFLYF
D: NA; size: NA; V: TRBV5-6; J: TRBJ2-7; DNA: TGTGCCAGCAGCCGCAGGGATGGCGAGCAGTACTTC; CDR3: CASSRRDGEQYF
D: NA; size: NA; V: TRBV12-3/TRBV12-4; J: TRBJ2-7; DNA: TGTGCCAGCAGGTGGGACTTATCTTACGAGCAGTACTTC; CDR3: CASRWDLSYEQYF
D: NA; size: few; V: TRBV12-3/TRBV12-4; J: TRBJ2-2; DNA: TGTGCCAGCAGTTTAAGGGAGATCGGGGAGCTGTTTTTT; CDR3: CASSLREIGELFF
D: NA; size: NA; V: TRBV20-1; J: TRBJ1-4; DNA: TGCAGTGCTACCCCGCAGGGCCTGGGGGCAACTAATGAAAAACTGTTTTTT; CDR3: CSATPQGLGATNEKLFF
D: TRBD2; size: few; V: TRBV6-1; J: TRBJ2-3; DNA: TGTGCCAGCAGTAAGACTAGCGGGAAGAGTGCAGCAGATACGCAGTATTTT; CDR3: CASSKTSGKSAADTQYF
D: NA; size: NA; V: TRBV28; J: TRBJ1-2; DNA: TGTGCCAGCAGCCCAGGGTACGGGGGGGCCTACTATGGCTACACCTTC; CDR3: CASSPGYGGAYYGYTF